What follows is one T cell receptor beta chain and its context. The data belong to a study of T-cell reconstitution after alpha-beta-depleted transplantation in children. The authors prepared the TCRbeta library with unique molecular identifiers. One entry per CDR3 protein results from TCRdb running MiXCR on the PCR reads. The sample has about 340,000 distinct CDR3 sequences; 13% are singletons. This material consisted of PBMCs, taken from the stem cell graft. The sequence was collected from a human donor who donated a stem cell graft to a child with Fanconi anemia.

DNA for the CDR3: TGCAGCGTTCTCCGGGGGCTAGGGGAGACCCAGTACTTC. Protein: CSVLRGLGETQYF. V and J are TRBV29-1 and TRBJ2-5; D possibly matches TRBD1 or TRBD2 (6 bases each). This CDR3 is 13 amino acids long. Trimming cost V 5 bases and J 5 bases, with 15 bases left between them. Germline V lookup: CDR1 SQVTM, CDR2 ANQGSEA.